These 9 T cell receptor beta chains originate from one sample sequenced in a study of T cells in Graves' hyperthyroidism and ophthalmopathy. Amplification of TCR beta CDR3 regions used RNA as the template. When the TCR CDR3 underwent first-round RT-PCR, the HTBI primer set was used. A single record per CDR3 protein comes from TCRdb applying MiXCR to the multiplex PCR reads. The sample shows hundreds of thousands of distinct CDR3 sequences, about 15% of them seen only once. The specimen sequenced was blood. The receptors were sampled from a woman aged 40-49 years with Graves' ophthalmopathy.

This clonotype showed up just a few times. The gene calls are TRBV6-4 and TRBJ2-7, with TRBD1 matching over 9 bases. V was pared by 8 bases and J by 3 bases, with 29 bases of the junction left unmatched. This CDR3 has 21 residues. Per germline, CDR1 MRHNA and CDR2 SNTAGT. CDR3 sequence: CASESFRDRARREKGLYEQYF. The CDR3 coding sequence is TGTGCCAGCGAATCGTTCCGGGACAGGGCACGGCGGGAGAAGGGGCTCTACGAGCAGTACTTC.

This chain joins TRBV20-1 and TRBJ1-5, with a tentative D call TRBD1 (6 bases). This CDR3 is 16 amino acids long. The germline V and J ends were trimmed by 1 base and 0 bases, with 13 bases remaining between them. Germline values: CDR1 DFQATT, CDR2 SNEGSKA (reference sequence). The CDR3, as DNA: TGCAGTGCTAGAGTGGGGGGGGCCGGTAGCAATCAGCCCCAGCATTTT. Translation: CSARVGGAGSNQPQHF.

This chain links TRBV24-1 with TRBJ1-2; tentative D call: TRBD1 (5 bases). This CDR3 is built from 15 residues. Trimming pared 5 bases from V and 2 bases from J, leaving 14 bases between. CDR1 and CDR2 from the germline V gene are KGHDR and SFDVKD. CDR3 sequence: CATSGWDGNNYGYTF. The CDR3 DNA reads TGTGCCACCAGTGGCTGGGACGGGAACAACTATGGCTACACCTTC.

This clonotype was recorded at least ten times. The CDR3 region has the DNA TGTGCCAGCAGTTACTCCGGGACTAGTTTTTACGAGCAGTACTTC. Residues: CASSYSGTSFYEQYF. The chain employs TRBV6-5 and TRBJ2-7; 8 bases match TRBD2. V trimming: 0 bases; J trimming: 4 bases; junction bases outside the gene matches: 5. This CDR3 has 15 amino acids. Germline V lookup: CDR1 MNHEY, CDR2 SVGAGI.

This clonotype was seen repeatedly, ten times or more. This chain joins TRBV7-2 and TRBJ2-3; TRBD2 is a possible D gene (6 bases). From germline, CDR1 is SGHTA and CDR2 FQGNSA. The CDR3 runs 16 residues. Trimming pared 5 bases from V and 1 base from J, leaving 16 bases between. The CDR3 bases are TGTGCCAGCAGCCCTAGCGTAAGGCGTCGCACAGATACGCAGTATTTT. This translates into CASSPSVRRRTDTQYF.

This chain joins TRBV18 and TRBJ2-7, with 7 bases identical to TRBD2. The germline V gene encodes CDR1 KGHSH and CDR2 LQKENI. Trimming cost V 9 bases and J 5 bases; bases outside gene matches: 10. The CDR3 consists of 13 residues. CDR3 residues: CARSIREGDEQYF. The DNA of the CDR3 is TGTGCCAGATCAATAAGGGAGGGTGACGAGCAGTACTTC.

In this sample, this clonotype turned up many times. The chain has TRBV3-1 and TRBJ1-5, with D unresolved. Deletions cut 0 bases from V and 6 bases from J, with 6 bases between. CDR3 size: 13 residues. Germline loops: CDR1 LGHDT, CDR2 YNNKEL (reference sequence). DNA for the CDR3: TGTGCCAGCAGCCAAGATCTTGGTCAGCCCCAGCATTTT. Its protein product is CASSQDLGQPQHF.

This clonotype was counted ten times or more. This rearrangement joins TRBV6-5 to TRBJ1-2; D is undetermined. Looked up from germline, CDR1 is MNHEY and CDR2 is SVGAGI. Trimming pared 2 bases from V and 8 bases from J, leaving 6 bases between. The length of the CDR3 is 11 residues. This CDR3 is CASSYPRGYTF. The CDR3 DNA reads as TGTGCCAGCAGTTACCCCAGAGGCTACACCTTC.

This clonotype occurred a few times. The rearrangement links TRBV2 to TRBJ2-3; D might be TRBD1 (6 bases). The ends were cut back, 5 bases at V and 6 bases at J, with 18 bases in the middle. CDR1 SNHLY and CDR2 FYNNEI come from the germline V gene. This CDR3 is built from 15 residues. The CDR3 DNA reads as TGTGCCAGCAGTTTCGACAGGTCATCGGACGATACGCAGTATTTT. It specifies CASSFDRSSDDTQYF.